The 2 T cell receptor beta chains below all came from one sample that was sequenced in a study of T cell responses to AZD1222 COVID-19 vaccine (dated by TCRdb to the early 2020s). Library generation was performed with the immunoSEQ multiplex PCR assay. TCRdb provides this immuneACCESS table in a form limited to in-frame rearrangements. Some clones are lacking; in checked studies, under half of them reflect an unresolved V gene, and why the rest are absent is not known. Present in this sample are approximately 69,000 clones, over 80% of which were seen just once. Clones ranked in the top ten supply roughly 25% of the sample. The sample's time point label, decoded: about 28 days (+/-7) after the second vaccine dose. This specimen consisted of peripheral blood, obtained 28 days after the second AZD1222 dose. All receptors derive from an adult who received the AZD1222 COVID-19 vaccine.

Only one count was recorded for this clone. The chain links TRBV30 to TRBJ1-5; 10 bases line up with TRBD1. CDR1 GTSNPN and CDR2 SVGIG come from the germline V gene (reference sequence). Trimming at V came to 0 bases and at J to 5 bases, leaving 10 bases not matched to a gene. There are 17 residues in the CDR3. CDR3 region: CAWSVSRTGGGDQPQHF. CDR3 DNA sequence: TGTGCCTGGAGTGTGTCCCGGACAGGGGGGGGCGATCAGCCCCAGCATTTT.

In its sample, this clone was seen a few times. The chain has TRBV30 and TRBJ1-6; 9 nucleotides agree with TRBD1. CDR3 length: 16 residues. Germline CDR1 is GTSNPN and CDR2 is SVGIG (reference sequence). The V and J ends lost 2 bases and 7 bases, in that order; junction bases with no gene match: 9. In DNA, the CDR3 is TGTGCCTGGAGTCGTGTAGGGGACAGGGTAAATTCACCCCTCCACTTT. As protein: CAWSRVGDRVNSPLHF.